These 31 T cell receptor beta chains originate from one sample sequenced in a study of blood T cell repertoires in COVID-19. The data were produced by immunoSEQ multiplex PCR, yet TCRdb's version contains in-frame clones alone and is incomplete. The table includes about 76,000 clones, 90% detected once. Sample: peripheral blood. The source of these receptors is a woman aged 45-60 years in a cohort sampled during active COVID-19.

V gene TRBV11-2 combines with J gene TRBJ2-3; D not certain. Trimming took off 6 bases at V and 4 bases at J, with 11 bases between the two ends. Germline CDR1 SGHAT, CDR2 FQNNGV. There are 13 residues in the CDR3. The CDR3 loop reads CASSTYGADTQYF. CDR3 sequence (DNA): TGTGCCAGCAGTACTTACGGAGCAGATACGCAGTATTTT.

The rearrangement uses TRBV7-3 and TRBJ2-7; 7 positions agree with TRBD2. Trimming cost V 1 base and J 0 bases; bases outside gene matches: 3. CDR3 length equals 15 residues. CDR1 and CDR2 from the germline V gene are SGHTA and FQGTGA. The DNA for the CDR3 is TGTGCCAGCAGCTTAATAGCGGGCAGCTCCTACGAGCAGTACTTC. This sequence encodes CASSLIAGSSYEQYF.

The CDR3 here is CSVRKPPGPQHF. The CDR3 bases are TGCAGCGTCAGAAAGCCGCCGGGGCCCCAGCATTTT. The chain uses TRBV29-1 and TRBJ1-5; D unclear. The germline CDR1 and CDR2 sequences are SQVTM and ANQGSEA. The CDR3 loop spans 12 amino acids. V lost 6 bases to trimming and J lost 9 bases, with 15 bases between them.

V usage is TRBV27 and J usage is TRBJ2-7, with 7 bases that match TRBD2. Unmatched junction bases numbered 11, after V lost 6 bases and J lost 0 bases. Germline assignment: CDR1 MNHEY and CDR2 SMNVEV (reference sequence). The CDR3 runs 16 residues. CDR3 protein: CASSRAASGSSYEQYF. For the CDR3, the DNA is TGTGCCAGCAGCCGCGCCGCTAGCGGTAGCTCCTACGAGCAGTACTTC.

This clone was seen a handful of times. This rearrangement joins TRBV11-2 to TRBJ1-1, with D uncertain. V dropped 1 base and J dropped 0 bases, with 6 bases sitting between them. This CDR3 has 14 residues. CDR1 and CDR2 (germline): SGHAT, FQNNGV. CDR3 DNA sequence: TGTGCCAGCAGCTTAGCGGTCCTGAACACTGAAGCTTTCTTT. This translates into CASSLAVLNTEAFF.

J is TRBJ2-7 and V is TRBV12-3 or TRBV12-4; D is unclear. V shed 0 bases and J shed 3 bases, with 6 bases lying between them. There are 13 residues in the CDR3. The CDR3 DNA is TGTGCCAGCAGTTTAGCACCGAGCTACGAGCAGTACTTC. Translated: CASSLAPSYEQYF.

The CDR3 region is CASSAGLEDEQFF. The CDR3 region has the DNA TGTGCCAGCAGCGCGGGACTGGAGGATGAGCAGTTCTTC. The chain is built from TRBV3-1 (or the pseudogene TRBV3-2) and TRBJ2-1; D possibly corresponds to TRBD2 (6 bases). V dropped 5 bases and J dropped 8 bases, with 13 bases sitting between them. The CDR3 spans 13 residues. Germline loops: CDR1 LGHDT, CDR2 YNNKEL (reference sequence).

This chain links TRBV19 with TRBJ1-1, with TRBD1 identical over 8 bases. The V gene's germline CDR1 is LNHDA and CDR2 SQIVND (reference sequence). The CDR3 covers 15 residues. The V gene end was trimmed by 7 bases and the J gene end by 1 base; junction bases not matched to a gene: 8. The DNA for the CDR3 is TGTGCCAGTACCCTTGTGACAGGGGCGAACACTGAAGCTTTCTTT. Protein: CASTLVTGANTEAFF.

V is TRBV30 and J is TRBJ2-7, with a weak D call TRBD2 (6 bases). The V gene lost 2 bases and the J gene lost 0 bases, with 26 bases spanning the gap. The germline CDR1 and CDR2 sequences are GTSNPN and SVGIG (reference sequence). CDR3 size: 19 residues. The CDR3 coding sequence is TGTGCCTGGAGTCCTACTGTAGCTAGCGCCTCCGCCTTCTCCTACGAGCAGTACTTC. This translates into CAWSPTVASASAFSYEQYF.

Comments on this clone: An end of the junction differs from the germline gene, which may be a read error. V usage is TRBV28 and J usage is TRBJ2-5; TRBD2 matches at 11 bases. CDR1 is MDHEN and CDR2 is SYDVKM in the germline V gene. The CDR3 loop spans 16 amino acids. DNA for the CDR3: TGTGCCACCAGTGTAGCGGGAGGGCCCTTGGGAGAGACCCAGTACTTC. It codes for CATSVAGGPLGETQYF. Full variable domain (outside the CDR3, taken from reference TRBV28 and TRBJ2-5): DVKVTQSSRYLVKRTGEKVFLECVQDMDHENMFWYRQDPGLGLRLIYFSYDVKMKEKGDIPEGYSVSREKKERFSLILESASTNQTSMYLCATSVAGGPLGETQYFGPGTRLLVL.

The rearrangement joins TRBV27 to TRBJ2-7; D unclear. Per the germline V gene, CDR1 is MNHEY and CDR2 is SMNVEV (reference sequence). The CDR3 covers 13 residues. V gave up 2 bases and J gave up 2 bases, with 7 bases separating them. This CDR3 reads CASSLGSTYEQYF. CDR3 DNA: TGTGCCAGCAGTTTAGGTTCTACCTACGAGCAGTACTTC.

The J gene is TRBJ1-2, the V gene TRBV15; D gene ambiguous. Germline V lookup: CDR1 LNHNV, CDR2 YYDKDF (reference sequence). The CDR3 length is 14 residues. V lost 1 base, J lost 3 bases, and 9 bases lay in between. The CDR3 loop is CATSRGGSDYGYTF. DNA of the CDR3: TGTGCCACCAGCAGAGGAGGGTCTGACTATGGCTACACCTTC.

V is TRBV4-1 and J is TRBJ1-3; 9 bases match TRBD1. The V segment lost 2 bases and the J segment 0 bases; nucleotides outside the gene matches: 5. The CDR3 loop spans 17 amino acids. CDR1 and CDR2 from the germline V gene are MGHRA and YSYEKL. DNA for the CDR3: TGCGCCAGCAGCCAATTCGGGACAGGGAACTCTGGAAACACCATATATTTT. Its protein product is CASSQFGTGNSGNTIYF.

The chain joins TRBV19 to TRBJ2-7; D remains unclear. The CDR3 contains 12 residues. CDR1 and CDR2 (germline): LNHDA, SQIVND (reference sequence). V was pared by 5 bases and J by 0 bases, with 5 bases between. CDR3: CASSRGSYEQYF. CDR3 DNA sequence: TGTGCCAGTAGTCGCGGCTCCTACGAGCAGTACTTC.

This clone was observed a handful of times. The CDR3 DNA reads as TGTGCCAGCAGTGTCCTCTCATCGGGAGACGAGCAGTACTTC. It translates to CASSVLSSGDEQYF. This chain joins TRBV27 and TRBJ2-7; a weak D match, TRBD2 (6 bases). The CDR3 length is 14 residues. V was cut by 5 bases and J by 5 bases, with 16 bases left in between. Per the germline V gene, CDR1 is MNHEY and CDR2 is SMNVEV (reference sequence).

CDR3 coding DNA: TGCAGCGTTGTAGTCGCCTACGAGCAGTACTTC. Encoded protein: CSVVVAYEQYF. The chain recombines TRBV29-1 with TRBJ2-7; D gene uncertain. CDR3 length: 11 amino acids. The V gene lost 4 bases and the J gene lost 2 bases, with 6 bases spanning the gap. The germline V gene has CDR1 SQVTM and CDR2 ANQGSEA.

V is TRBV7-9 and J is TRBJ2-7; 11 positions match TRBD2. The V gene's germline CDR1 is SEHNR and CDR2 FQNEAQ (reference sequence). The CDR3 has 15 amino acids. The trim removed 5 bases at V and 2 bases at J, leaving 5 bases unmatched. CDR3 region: CASSQIAGGAYEQYF. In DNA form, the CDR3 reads TGTGCCAGCAGCCAAATAGCGGGAGGGGCCTACGAGCAGTACTTC.

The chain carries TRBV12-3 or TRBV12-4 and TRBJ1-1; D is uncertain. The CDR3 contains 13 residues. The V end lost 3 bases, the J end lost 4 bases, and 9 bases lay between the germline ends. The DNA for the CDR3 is TGTGCCAGCAGTTTGCAGGAGGCCACTGAAGCTTTCTTT. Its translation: CASSLQEATEAFF.

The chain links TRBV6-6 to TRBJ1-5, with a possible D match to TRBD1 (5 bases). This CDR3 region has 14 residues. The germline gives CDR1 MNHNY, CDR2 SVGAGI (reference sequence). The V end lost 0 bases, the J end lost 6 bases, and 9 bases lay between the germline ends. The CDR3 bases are TGTGCCAGCAGTTACTCGGGGCCAGCTCAGCCCCAGCATTTT. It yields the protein CASSYSGPAQPQHF.

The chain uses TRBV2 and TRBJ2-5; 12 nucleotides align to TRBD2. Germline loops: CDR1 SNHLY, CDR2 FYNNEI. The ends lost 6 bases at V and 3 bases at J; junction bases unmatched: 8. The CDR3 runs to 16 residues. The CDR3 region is CASSLTSGRGKETQYF. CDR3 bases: TGTGCCAGCAGCCTGACTAGCGGGAGAGGAAAAGAGACCCAGTACTTC.

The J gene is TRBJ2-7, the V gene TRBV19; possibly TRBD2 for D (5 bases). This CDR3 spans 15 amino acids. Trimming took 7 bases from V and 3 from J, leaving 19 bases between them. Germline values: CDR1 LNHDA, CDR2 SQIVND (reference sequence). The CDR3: CASTTSGGPDYEQYF. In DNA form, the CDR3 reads TGTGCCAGTACCACATCTGGAGGCCCCGACTACGAGCAGTACTTC.

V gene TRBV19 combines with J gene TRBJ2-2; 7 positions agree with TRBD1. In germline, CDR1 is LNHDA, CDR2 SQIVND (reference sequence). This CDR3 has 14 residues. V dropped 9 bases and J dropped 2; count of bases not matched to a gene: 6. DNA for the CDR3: TGTGCCAGCAGGGACAGCCTAAACACCGGGGAGCTGTTTTTT. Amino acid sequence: CASRDSLNTGELFF.

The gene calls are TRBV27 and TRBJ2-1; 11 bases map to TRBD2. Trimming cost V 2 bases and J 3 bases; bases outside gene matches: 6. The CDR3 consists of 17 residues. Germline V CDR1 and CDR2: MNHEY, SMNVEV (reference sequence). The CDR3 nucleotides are TGTGCCAGCAGTTTAACCCCAGGGACTAGCGGCTACAATGAGCAGTTCTTC. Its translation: CASSLTPGTSGYNEQFF.

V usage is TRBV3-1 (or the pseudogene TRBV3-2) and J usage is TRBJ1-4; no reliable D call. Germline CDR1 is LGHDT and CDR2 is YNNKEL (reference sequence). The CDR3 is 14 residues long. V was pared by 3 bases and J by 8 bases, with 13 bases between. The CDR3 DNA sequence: TGTGCCAGCAGCCAGATGGGAGGTAGAGAAAAACTGTTTTTT. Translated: CASSQMGGREKLFF.

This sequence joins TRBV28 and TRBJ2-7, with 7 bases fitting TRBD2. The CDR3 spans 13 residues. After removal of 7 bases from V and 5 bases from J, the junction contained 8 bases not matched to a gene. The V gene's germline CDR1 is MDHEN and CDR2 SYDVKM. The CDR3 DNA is TGTGCCAGCACGGGAGGTTTTCGGGACGAGCAGTACTTC. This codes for CASTGGFRDEQYF.

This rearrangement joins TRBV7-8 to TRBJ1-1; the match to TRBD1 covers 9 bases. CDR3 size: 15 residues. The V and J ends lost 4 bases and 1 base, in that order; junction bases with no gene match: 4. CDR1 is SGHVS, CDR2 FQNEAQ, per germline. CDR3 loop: CASSSGQGRNTEAFF. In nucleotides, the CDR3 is TGTGCCAGCAGCTCAGGACAGGGGAGGAACACTGAAGCTTTCTTT.

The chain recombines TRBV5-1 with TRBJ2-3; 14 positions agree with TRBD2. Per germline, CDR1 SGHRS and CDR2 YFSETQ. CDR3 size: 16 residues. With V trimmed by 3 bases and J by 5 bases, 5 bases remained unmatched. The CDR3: CASSSGLAGEVDTQYF. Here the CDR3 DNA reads TGCGCCAGCAGCTCGGGACTAGCGGGAGAGGTAGATACGCAGTATTTT.

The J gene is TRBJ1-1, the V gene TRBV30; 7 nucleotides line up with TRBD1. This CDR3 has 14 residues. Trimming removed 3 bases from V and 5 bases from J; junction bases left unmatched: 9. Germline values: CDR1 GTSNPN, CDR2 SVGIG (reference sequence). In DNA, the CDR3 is TGTGCCTGGAGCGCTATACAGGGGCCTACTGAAGCTTTCTTT. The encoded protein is CAWSAIQGPTEAFF.

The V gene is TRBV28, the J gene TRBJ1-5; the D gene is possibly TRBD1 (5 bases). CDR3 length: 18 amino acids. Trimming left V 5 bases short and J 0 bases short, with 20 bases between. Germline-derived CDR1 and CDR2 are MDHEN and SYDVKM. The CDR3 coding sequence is TGTGCCAGCAGTCGCGGGACGGCTACCCTTTATAGCAATCAGCCCCAGCATTTT. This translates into CASSRGTATLYSNQPQHF.

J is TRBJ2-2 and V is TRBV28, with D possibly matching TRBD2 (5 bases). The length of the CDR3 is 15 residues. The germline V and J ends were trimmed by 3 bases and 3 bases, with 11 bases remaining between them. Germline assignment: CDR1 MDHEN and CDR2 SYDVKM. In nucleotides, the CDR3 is TGTGCCAGCAGTTTCGCAGCGGACCACACCGGGGAGCTGTTTTTT. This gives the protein CASSFAADHTGELFF. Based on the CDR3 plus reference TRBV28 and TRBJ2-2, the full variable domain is DVKVTQSSRYLVKRTGEKVFLECVQDMDHENMFWYRQDPGLGLRLIYFSYDVKMKEKGDIPEGYSVSREKKERFSLILESASTNQTSMYLCASSFAADHTGELFFGEGSRLTVL.

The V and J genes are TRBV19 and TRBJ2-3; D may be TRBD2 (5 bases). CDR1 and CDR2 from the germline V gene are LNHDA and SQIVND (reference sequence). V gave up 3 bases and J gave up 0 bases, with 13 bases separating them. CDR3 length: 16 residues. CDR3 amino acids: CASSISTITSTDTQYF. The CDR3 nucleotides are TGTGCCAGTAGTATTTCGACTATCACTAGCACAGATACGCAGTATTTT.